This record looks at one T cell receptor (beta chain) sequence and its context. The data are from a study of shared clonotypes between healthy human individuals. Assay: immunoSEQ multiplex PCR; the TCRdb copy retains only in-frame clones and omits some. The table records about 2 million clones, over 85% of them present only once. Looked up from germline, CDR1 is SGHRS and CDR2 is YFSETQ. Trimming at V came to 0 bases and at J to 1 base, leaving 4 bases not matched to a gene. The CDR3 is 16 amino acids. The naive CD8 population came from CD45RO-negative cells selected for CCR7, without terminally differentiated effector memory CD45RA+ cells.

This TCR was recovered from a man in his late teens or twenties in good health. The sample comprised naive CD8+ T cells sorted from blood. The chain has TRBV5-1 and TRBJ2-5, with 9 bases matching TRBD2. CDR3 sequence (DNA): TGCGCCAGCAGCTTGGCTGCGGGGGGGATCCAAGAGACCCAGTACTTC. Residues: CASSLAAGGIQETQYF. The full variable domain, completed using reference TRBV5-1 and TRBJ2-5, is KAGVTQTPRYLIKTRGQQVTLSCSPISGHRSVSWYQQTPGQGLQFLFEYFSETQRNKGNFPGRFSGRQFSNSRSEMNVSTLELGDSALYLCASSLAAGGIQETQYFGPGTRLLVL.